Listed below are T cell receptor beta chains from one sample, sequenced in a study of blood T cell repertoires in COVID-19. This table comes from immunoSEQ multiplex PCR, and its TCRdb copy is limited to in-frame clones, with some not included. The table has about 140,000 clones, just over 85% seen once. Sequenced material: peripheral blood. The receptors come from a woman aged 60 to 75 with acute or convalescent COVID-19. The CDR3 runs from the conserved cysteine through the conserved F or W. The size entry is marked missing in some rows and otherwise reads once, few, many or a size class.

- | TRBJ2-2 | TRBV7-6 | CASSLGHSRTGELFF
- | TRBJ2-3 | TRBV29-1 | CSVETVGTDTQYF
- | TRBJ1-1 | TRBV7-9 | CASSIQGVLDTEAFF
- | TRBJ1-5 | TRBV28 | CASTTDLDRRYQPQHF
once | TRBJ2-3 | TRBV29-1 | CSFWTSGGTDTQYF
- | TRBJ1-4 | TRBV28 | CASSLPGTGRSEKLFF
- | TRBJ1-4 | TRBV2 | CASQQGQGYEKLFF
- | TRBJ1-4 | TRBV30 | CAWSRDLANEKLFF
once | TRBJ2-5 | TRBV9 | CASSGTSGGLQETQYF
- | TRBJ2-5 | TRBV24-1 | CATSDLQGQGGETQYF
- | TRBJ2-3 | TRBV5-1 | CASSQGQGIGTQYF
- | TRBJ2-1 | TRBV2 | CASGEEGGQFF
- | TRBJ1-4 | TRBV4-2 | CASSQVRQGIGEKLFF
once | TRBJ2-5 | TRBV12-3/TRBV12-4 | CASSPLETQYF
- | TRBJ1-3 | TRBV2 | CASSESGTGSGNTIYF
- | TRBJ2-5 | TRBV3-1/TRBV3-2 | CASSQGALGGAEGETQYF
- | TRBJ1-2 | TRBV18 | CASSPTGLLGGYTF
- | TRBJ2-3 | TRBV20-1 | CSASPAGADTQYF
- | TRBJ2-2 | TRBV6-2/TRBV6-3 | CASSQFSGGGTGELFF
- | TRBJ2-1 | TRBV30 | CAWRLGASSYNEQFF
once | TRBJ1-1 | TRBV6-2/TRBV6-3 | CASSYSMDRYTEAFF
- | TRBJ1-6 | TRBV7-9 | CASSPRGGSPLHF
- | TRBJ1-3 | TRBV28 | CASSLISPGNTIYF
- | TRBJ2-4 | TRBV7-2 | CASSPPGIQNIQYF
- | TRBJ1-1 | TRBV27 | CASSPGQGVAEAFF
- | TRBJ2-5 | TRBV5-1 | CASSFVAGETQYF
- | TRBJ2-1 | TRBV3-1/TRBV3-2 | CASSLQGWQFF
- | TRBJ1-2 | TRBV6-2/TRBV6-3 | CASSYPLRVTPYGYTF
- | TRBJ2-7 | TRBV25-1 | CASGGINRDEQYF
once | TRBJ2-7 | TRBV5-1 | CASSLVSGGADEQYF
- | TRBJ1-2 | TRBV5-1 | CASSPGQGLNYGYTF
- | TRBJ1-2 | TRBV5-1 | CASSITGGYGYTF
- | TRBJ2-2 | TRBV7-2 | CASSLRDTRLFF
once | TRBJ1-5 | TRBV10-3 | CAISETSGGGNQPQHF
- | TRBJ1-5 | TRBV9 | CASSVGGGVSQPQHF
- | TRBJ1-3 | TRBV4-2 | CASGPLRGSSGNTIYF
- | TRBJ2-7 | TRBV4-1 | CASSQDAMQDYLSYEQYF
- | TRBJ1-1 | TRBV30 | CAGSEEMDTEAFF
- | TRBJ1-3 | TRBV5-1 | CASRITPSSDSGNTIYF
- | TRBJ1-1 | TRBV6-6 | CASSYPTGGTEAFF
once | TRBJ1-1 | TRBV28 | CASSSLTGGRTEAFF
- | TRBJ1-1 | TRBV7-2 | CASSSYTGGRTEAFF
- | TRBJ2-3 | TRBV28 | CASSLFALNTDTQYF
once | TRBJ2-1 | TRBV2 | CASTGGTGRNEQFF
- | TRBJ2-2 | TRBV19 | CAGGQGGTGELFF
- | TRBJ2-3 | TRBV30 | CAWRQGLRADTQYF
- | TRBJ1-5 | TRBV24-1 | CATSDSQGYQPQHF
- | TRBJ2-5 | TRBV5-1 | CASSLGTGGETQYF
once | TRBJ1-2 | TRBV2 | CASSAQGRVTNYGYTF
- | TRBJ2-7 | TRBV19 | CASSERGGREQYF
- | TRBJ2-5 | TRBV4-3 | CASSPWTEQETQYF
- | TRBJ1-1 | TRBV29-1 | CSVDQARDRGPLQPEAFF
- | TRBJ2-2 | TRBV5-4 | CASSPGQYTGELFF
- | TRBJ2-1 | TRBV3-1/TRBV3-2 | CASSQGLRLYNEQFF
- | TRBJ1-2 | TRBV2 | CAITGAPERGYTF
- | TRBJ2-7 | TRBV29-1 | CSVEDLDSKNEQYF